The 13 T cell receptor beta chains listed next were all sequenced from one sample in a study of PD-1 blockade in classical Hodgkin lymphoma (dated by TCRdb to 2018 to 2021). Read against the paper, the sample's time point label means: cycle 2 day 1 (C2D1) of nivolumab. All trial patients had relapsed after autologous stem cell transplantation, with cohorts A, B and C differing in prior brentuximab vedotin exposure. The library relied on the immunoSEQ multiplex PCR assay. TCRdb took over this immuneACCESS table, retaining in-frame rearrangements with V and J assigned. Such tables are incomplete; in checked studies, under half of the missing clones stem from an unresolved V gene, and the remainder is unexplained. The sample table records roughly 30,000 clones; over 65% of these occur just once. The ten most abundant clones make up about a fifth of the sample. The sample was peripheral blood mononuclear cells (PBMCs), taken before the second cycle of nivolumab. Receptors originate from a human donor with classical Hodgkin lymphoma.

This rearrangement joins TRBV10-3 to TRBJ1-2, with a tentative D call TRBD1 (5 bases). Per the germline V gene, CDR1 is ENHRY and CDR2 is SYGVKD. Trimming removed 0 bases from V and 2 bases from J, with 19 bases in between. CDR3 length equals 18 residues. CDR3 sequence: CAISESPGTSTANYGYTF. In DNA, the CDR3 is TGTGCCATCAGTGAGTCCCCCGGGACCTCGACTGCGAACTATGGCTACACCTTC.

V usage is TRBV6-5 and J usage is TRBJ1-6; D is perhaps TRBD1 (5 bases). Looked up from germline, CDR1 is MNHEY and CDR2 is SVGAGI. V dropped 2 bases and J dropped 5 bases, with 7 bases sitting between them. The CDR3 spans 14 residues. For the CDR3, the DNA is TGTGCCAGCAGTTACGACAGACATAATTCACCCCTCCACTTT. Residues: CASSYDRHNSPLHF.

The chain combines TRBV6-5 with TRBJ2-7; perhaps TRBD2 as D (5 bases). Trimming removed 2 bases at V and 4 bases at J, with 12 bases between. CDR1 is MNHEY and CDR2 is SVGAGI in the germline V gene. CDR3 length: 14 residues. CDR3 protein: CASSYGGLRYEQYV. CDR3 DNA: TGTGCCAGCAGTTACGGCGGGTTGCGGTACGAGCAGTACGTC.

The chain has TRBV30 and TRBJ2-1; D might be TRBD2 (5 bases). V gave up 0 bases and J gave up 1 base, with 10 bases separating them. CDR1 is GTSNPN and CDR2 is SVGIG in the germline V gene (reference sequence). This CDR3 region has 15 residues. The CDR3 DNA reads TGTGCCTGGAGTGTGGGTCCGGGATCCTACAATGAGCAGTTCTTC. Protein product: CAWSVGPGSYNEQFF.

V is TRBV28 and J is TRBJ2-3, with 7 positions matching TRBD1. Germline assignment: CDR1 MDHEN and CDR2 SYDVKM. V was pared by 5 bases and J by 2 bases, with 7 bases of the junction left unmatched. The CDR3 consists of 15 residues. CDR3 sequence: CASSQSGTVTDTQYF. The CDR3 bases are TGTGCCAGCAGTCAATCCGGGACAGTCACAGATACGCAGTATTTT.

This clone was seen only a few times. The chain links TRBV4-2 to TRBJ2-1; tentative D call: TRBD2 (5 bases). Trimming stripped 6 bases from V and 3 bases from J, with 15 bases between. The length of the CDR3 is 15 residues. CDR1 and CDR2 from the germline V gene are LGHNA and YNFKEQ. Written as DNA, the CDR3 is TGTGCCAGCAGTGAAACAGCGGCCGGCTACAATGAGCAGTTCTTC. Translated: CASSETAAGYNEQFF.

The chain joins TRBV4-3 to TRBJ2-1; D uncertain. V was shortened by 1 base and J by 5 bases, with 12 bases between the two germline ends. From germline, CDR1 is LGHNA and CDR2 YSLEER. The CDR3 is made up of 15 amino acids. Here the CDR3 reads CASSQARAPHNEQFF. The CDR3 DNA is TGCGCCAGCAGCCAAGCTAGGGCACCACACAATGAGCAGTTCTTC.

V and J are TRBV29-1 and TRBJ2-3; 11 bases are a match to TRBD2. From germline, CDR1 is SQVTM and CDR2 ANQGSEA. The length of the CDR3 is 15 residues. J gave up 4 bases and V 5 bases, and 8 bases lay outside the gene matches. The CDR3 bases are TGCAGCGTTCGATCGATAGCGGGAGGGCCAGATACGCAGTATTTT. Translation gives CSVRSIAGGPDTQYF.

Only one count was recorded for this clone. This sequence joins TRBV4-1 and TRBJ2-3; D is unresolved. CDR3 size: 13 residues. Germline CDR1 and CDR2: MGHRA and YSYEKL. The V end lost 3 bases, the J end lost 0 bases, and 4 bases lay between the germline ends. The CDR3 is CASSHGSTDTQYF. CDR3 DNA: TGCGCCAGCAGCCACGGGAGCACAGATACGCAGTATTTT.

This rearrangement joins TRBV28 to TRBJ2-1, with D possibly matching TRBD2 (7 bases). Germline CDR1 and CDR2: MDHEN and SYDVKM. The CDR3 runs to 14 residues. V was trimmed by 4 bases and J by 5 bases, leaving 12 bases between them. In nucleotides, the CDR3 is TGTGCCAGCAGTTCAATAGGGGGGGACAATGAGCAGTTCTTC. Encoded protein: CASSSIGGDNEQFF.

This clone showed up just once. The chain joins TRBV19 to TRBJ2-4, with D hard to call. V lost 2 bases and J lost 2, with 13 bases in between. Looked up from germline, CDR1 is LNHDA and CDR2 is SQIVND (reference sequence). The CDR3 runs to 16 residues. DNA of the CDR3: TGTGCCAGTAGTATAACTGGGATGGCGACCAAAAACATTCAGTACTTC. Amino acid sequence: CASSITGMATKNIQYF.

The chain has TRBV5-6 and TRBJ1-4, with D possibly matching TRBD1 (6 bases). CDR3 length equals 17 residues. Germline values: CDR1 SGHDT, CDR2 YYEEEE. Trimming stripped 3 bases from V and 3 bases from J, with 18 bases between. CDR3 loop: CASSSLGQRRANEKLFF. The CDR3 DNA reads TGTGCCAGCAGCTCCCTAGGACAGCGAAGGGCTAATGAAAAACTGTTTTTT.

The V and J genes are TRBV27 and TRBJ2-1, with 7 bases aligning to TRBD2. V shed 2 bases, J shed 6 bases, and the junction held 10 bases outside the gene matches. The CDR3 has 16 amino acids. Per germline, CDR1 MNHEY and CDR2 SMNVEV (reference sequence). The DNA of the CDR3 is TGTGCCAGCAGTTTAGTGGGGGGGGATTGGGGCAATGAGCAGTTCTTC. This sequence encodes CASSLVGGDWGNEQFF.